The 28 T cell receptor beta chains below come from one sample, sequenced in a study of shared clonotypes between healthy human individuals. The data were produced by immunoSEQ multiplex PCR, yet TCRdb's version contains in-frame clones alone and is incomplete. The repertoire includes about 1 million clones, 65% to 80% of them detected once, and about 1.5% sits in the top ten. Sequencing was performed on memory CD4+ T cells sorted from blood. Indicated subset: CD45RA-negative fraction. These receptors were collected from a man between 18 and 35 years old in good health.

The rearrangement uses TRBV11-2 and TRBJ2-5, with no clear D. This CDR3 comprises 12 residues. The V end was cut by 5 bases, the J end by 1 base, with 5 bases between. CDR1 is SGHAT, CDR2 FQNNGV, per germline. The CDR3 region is CASSRRQETQYF. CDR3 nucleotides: TGTGCCAGCAGCCGACGCCAAGAGACCCAGTACTTC. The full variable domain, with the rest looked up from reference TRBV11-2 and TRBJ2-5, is EAGVAQSPRYKIIEKRQSVAFWCNPISGHATLYWYQQILGQGPKLLIQFQNNGVVDDSQLPKDRFSAERLKGVDSTLKIQPAKLEDSAVYLCASSRRQETQYFGPGTRLLVL.

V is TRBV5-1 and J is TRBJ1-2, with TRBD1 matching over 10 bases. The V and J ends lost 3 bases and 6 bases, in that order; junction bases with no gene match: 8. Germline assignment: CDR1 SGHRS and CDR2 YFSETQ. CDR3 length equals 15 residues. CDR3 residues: CASSSTGGNVDGYTF. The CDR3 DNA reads TGCGCCAGCAGCTCGACAGGGGGCAACGTCGATGGCTACACCTTC.

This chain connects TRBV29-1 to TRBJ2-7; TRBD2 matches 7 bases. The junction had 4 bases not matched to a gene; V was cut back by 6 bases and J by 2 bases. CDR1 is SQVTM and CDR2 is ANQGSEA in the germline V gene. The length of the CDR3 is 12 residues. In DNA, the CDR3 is TGCAGCGTAGACGGGACTACCTACGAGCAGTACTTC. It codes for CSVDGTTYEQYF.

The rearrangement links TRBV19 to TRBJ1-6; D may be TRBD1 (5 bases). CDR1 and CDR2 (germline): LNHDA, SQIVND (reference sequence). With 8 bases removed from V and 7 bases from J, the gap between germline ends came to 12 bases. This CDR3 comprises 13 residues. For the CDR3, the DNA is TGTGCCAGTGGTGCAGGGTCCAATTCACCCCTCCACTTT. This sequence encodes CASGAGSNSPLHF.

The CDR3 DNA is TGCGCCAGCAGCCAAGATCCGACACCCTTTGAAAAACTGTTTTTT. Protein sequence: CASSQDPTPFEKLFF. This chain joins TRBV4-3 and TRBJ1-4; D is uncertain. The CDR3 is made up of 15 amino acids. The V and J ends lost 0 bases and 7 bases respectively, with 12 bases between them. Germline-derived CDR1 and CDR2 are LGHNA and YSLEER.

CDR3 sequence: CASGLLHGSYEQYF. As DNA, the CDR3 is TGTGCTAGTGGTTTGCTACACGGTAGCTACGAGCAGTACTTC. V is TRBV12-5 and J is TRBJ2-7, with D uncertain. With 2 bases removed from V and 3 bases from J, the gap between germline ends came to 11 bases. The V gene's germline CDR1 is LGHNT and CDR2 FRNRAP. This CDR3 has 14 amino acids. The variable domain in full, completed from reference TRBV12-5 and TRBJ2-7, reads DARVTQTPRHKVTEMGQEVTMRCQPILGHNTVFWYRQTMMQGLELLAYFRNRAPLDDSGMPKDRFSAEMPDATLATLKIQPSEPRDSAVYFCASGLLHGSYEQYFGPGTRLTVT.

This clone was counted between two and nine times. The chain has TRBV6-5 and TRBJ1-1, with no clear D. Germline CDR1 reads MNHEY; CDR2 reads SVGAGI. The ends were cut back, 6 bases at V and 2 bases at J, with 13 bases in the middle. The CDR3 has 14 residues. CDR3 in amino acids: CASRPRTGNTEAFF. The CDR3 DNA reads TGTGCCAGCAGACCTCGCACGGGCAACACTGAAGCTTTCTTT.

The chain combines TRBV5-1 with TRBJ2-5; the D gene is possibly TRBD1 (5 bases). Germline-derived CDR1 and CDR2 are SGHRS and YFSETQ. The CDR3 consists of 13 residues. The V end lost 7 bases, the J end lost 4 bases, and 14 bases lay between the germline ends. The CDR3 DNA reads TGCGCCAGCTCTCAGGGTTCAGGAGAGACCCAGTACTTC. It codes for CASSQGSGETQYF.

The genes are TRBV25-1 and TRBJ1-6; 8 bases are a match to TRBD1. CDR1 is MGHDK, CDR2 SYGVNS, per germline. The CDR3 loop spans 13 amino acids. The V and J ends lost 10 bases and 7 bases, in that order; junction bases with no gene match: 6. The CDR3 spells CATKQGDNSPLHF. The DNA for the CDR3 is TGTGCCACCAAACAGGGGGACAATTCACCCCTCCACTTT.

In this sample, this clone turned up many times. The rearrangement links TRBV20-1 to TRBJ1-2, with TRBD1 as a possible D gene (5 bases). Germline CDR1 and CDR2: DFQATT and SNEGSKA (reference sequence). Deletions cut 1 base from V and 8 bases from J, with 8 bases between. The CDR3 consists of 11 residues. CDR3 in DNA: TGCAGTGCTAGAGCAGGGATCGGCTACACCTTC. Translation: CSARAGIGYTF.

CDR3 loop: CASSSGTNSYEQYF. CDR3 DNA: TGTGCCAGCAGCTCCGGGACGAACTCCTACGAGCAGTACTTC. The rearrangement uses TRBV9 and TRBJ2-7; either TRBD1 or TRBD2 may supply D (5 bases each). Germline V gives CDR1 SGDLS, CDR2 YYNGEE. With 4 bases removed from V and 0 bases from J, the gap between germline ends came to 11 bases. The CDR3 loop spans 14 amino acids.

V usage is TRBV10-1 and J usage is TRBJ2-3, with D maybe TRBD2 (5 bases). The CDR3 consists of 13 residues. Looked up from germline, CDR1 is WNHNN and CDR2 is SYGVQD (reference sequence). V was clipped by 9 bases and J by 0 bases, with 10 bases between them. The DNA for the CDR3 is TGCGCCAGTGGAGGCCCCAGCACAGATACGCAGTATTTT. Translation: CASGGPSTDTQYF.

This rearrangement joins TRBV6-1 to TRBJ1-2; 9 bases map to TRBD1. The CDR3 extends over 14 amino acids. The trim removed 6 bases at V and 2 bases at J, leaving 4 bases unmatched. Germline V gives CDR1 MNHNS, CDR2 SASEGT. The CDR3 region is CASRGGTGNYGYTF. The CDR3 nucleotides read TGTGCCAGCAGGGGGGGGACAGGGAACTATGGCTACACCTTC.

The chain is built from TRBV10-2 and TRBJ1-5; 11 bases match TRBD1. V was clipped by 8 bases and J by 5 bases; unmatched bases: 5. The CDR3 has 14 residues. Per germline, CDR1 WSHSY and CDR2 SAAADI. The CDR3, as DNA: TGCGCCAGCTCCGGACAGGGGGCATATCAGCCCCAGCATTTT. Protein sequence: CASSGQGAYQPQHF.

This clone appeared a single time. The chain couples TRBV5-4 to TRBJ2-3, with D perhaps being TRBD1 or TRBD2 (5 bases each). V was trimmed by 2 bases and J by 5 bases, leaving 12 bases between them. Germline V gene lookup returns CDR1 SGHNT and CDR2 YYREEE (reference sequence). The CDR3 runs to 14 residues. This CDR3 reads CASSFLIGGDTQYF. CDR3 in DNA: TGTGCCAGCAGCTTCCTCATTGGGGGAGATACGCAGTATTTT.

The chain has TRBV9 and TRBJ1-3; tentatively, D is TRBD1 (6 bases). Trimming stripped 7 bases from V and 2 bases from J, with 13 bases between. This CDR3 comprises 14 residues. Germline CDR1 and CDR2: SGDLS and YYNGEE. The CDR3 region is CASANTGTGNTIYF. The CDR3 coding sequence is TGTGCCAGCGCCAATACAGGGACTGGAAACACCATATATTTT.

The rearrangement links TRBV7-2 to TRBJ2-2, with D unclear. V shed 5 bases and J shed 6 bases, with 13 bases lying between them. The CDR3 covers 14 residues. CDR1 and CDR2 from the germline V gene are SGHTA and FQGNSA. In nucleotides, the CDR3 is TGTGCCAGCAGCACGAAGGATGTGTCCGGGGAGCTGTTTTTT. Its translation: CASSTKDVSGELFF.

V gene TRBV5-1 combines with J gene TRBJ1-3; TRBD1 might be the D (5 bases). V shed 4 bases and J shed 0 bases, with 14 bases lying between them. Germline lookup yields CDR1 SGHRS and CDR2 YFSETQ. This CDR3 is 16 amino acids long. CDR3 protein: CASSPGGALSGNTIYF. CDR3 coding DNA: TGCGCCAGCAGCCCCGGCGGGGCGCTCTCTGGAAACACCATATATTTT.

The CDR3 DNA reads TGTGCCAGCAGCTTGTTAGCTAGCAGGGAGACCCAGTACTTC. It translates to CASSLLASRETQYF. The rearrangement uses TRBV5-5 and TRBJ2-5; D is perhaps TRBD2 (5 bases). CDR3 size: 14 residues. The germline V gene encodes CDR1 SGHKS and CDR2 YYEKEE (reference sequence). The V end was cut by 1 base, the J end by 5 bases, with 12 bases between.

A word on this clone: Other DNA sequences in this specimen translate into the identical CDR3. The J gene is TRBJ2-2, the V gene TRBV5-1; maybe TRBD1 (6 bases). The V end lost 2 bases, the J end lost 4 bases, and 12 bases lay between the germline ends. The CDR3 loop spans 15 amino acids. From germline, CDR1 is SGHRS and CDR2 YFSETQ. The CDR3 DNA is TGCGCCAGCAGCTTACCCCGGGACACCACCGGGGAGCTGTTTTTT. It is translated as CASSLPRDTTGELFF.

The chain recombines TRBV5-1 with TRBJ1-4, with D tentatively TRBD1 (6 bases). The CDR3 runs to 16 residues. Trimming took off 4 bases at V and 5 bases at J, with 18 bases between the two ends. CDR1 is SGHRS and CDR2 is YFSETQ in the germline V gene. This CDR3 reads CASSPGTTFSNEKLFF. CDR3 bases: TGCGCCAGCAGCCCCGGGACAACCTTCTCCAATGAAAAACTGTTTTTT.

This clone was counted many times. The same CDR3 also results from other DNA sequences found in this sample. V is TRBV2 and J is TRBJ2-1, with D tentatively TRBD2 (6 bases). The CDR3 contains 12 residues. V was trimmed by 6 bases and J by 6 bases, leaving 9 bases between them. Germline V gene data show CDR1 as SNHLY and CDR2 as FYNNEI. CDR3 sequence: CASSGTGNEQFF. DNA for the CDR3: TGTGCCAGCAGCGGGACTGGCAATGAGCAGTTCTTC. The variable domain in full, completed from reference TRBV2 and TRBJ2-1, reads EPEVTQTPSHQVTQMGQEVILRCVPISNHLYFYWYRQILGQKVEFLVSFYNNEISEKSEIFDDQFSVERPDGSNFTLKIRSTKLEDSAMYFCASSGTGNEQFFGPGTRLTVL.

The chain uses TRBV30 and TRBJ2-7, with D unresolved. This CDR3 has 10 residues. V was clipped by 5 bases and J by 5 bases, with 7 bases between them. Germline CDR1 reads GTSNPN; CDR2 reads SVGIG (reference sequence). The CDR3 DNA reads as TGTGCCTGGGCCTACCACGAGCAGTACTTC. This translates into CAWAYHEQYF. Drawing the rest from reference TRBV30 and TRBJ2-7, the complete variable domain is SQTIHQWPATLVQPVGSPLSLECTVEGTSNPNLYWYRQAAGRGLQLLFYSVGIGQISSEVPQNLSASRPQDRQFILSSKKLLLSDSGFYLCAWAYHEQYFGPGTRLTVT.

CDR3 amino acids: CASSLIGTQGYEQYF. The CDR3 coding sequence is TGCGCCAGCAGCTTGATAGGTACCCAGGGCTACGAGCAGTACTTC. The genes are TRBV5-1 and TRBJ2-7, with D possibly being TRBD1 (5 bases). V lost 1 base to trimming and J lost 3 bases, with 14 bases between them. The CDR3 loop spans 15 amino acids. CDR1 SGHRS and CDR2 YFSETQ come from the germline V gene. Variable domain in full (rest from reference TRBV5-1 and TRBJ2-7): KAGVTQTPRYLIKTRGQQVTLSCSPISGHRSVSWYQQTPGQGLQFLFEYFSETQRNKGNFPGRFSGRQFSNSRSEMNVSTLELGDSALYLCASSLIGTQGYEQYFGPGTRLTVT.

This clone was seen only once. This CDR3 reads CASRKGSGEQYF. The CDR3 nucleotides read TGTGCCAGCAGAAAGGGGTCAGGGGAGCAGTACTTC. The chain recombines TRBV6-5 with TRBJ2-7, with D maybe TRBD1 (5 bases). Germline assignment: CDR1 MNHEY and CDR2 SVGAGI. The CDR3 has 12 amino acids. V dropped 6 bases and J dropped 7 bases, with 13 bases sitting between them.

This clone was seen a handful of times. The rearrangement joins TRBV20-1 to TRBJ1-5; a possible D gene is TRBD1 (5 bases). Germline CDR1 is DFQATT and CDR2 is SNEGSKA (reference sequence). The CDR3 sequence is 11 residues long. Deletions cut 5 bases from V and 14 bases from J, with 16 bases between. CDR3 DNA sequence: TGCAGTGCTTTGCTCCTGGGGGAGAAGCATTTT. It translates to CSALLLGEKHF.

The CDR3 reads CAWRKGGYEQYF. DNA of the CDR3: TGTGCCTGGAGAAAGGGGGGCTACGAGCAGTACTTC. The chain uses TRBV30 and TRBJ2-7; D may correspond to TRBD1 or TRBD2 (6 bases each). The V and J ends lost 3 bases and 3 bases respectively, with 9 bases between them. Germline V gene lookup returns CDR1 GTSNPN and CDR2 SVGIG (reference sequence). The CDR3 has 12 amino acids.

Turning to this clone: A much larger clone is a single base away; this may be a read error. CDR3 loop: CASSLPTANTEAFF. The CDR3 DNA sequence: TGTGCCAGCAGCCTACCGACAGCCAACACTGAAGCTTTCTTT. The V gene is TRBV7-2, the J gene TRBJ1-1; a possible D gene is TRBD1 (5 bases). Trimming left V 5 bases short and J 2 bases short, with 12 bases between. Germline CDR1 and CDR2: SGHTA and FQGNSA. The CDR3 has 14 residues.